The 11 T cell receptor beta chains in this list originate from one sample, sequenced in a study of cytomegalovirus exposure and HLA in healthy donors. Amplification used 60 Vbeta primers and 13 Jbeta primers. TCRdb's copy holds only in-frame clones and misses some; the assay was immunoSEQ multiplex PCR. Counted here are over 60,000 clones, 75% occurring once; the ten biggest clones make up 9.5% to 15%. The sequencing input was PBMCs. The receptors derive from a man between 65 and 85 years old in good health and CMV-seronegative.

This clone has only a few counts. This chain links TRBV7-8 with TRBJ1-1, with D possibly being TRBD1 (5 bases). Germline V gene lookup returns CDR1 SGHVS and CDR2 FQNEAQ. This CDR3 has 13 amino acids. V shed 4 bases and J shed 7 bases, with 13 bases lying between them. In DNA, the CDR3 is TGTGCCAGCAGCTCCCCGGGGGAGTATGAAGCTTTCTTT. Encoded protein: CASSSPGEYEAFF. The full variable domain, rest sourced from reference TRBV7-8 and TRBJ1-1, is GAGVSQSPRYKVAKRGQDVALRCDPISGHVSLFWYQQALGQGPEFLTYFQNEAQLDKSGLPSDRFFAERPEGSVSTLKIQRTQQEDSAVYLCASSSPGEYEAFFGQGTRLTVV.

The CDR3 nucleotides are TGTGCCAGCAGCCGACAGGGGACCTATGGCTACACCTTC. This translates into CASSRQGTYGYTF. The V gene is TRBV14, the J gene TRBJ1-2, with 8 bases matching TRBD1. Germline CDR1 reads SGHDN; CDR2 reads FVKESK. With V trimmed by 4 bases and J by 4 bases, 2 bases remained unmatched. The CDR3 has 13 residues.

V is TRBV7-9 and J is TRBJ2-1, with 16 bases fitting TRBD2. The CDR3 has 17 amino acids. CDR1 SEHNR and CDR2 FQNEAQ come from the germline V gene (reference sequence). J gave up 2 bases and V 7 bases, and 5 bases lay outside the gene matches. The CDR3 coding sequence is TGTGCCAGCACCGGGACTAGCGGGAGGGCCGCCTACAATGAGCAGTTCTTC. This codes for CASTGTSGRAAYNEQFF.

V gene TRBV7-2 combines with J gene TRBJ1-6, with D possibly TRBD1 on 5 matching bases. With 2 bases removed from V and 9 bases from J, the gap between germline ends came to 11 bases. The CDR3 is made up of 14 amino acids. Germline V lookup: CDR1 SGHTA, CDR2 FQGNSA. CDR3 coding DNA: TGTGCCAGCAGCTTACTGGGGGGGAGTTCACCCCTCCACTTT. This translates into CASSLLGGSSPLHF.

V and J are TRBV18 and TRBJ1-1; unclear D gene. CDR1 and CDR2 from the germline V gene are KGHSH and LQKENI. There are 13 residues in the CDR3. V lost 3 bases, J lost 1 base, and 6 bases lay in between. The CDR3 is CASSPSENTEAFF. In nucleotides, the CDR3 is TGTGCCAGCTCACCGAGCGAGAACACTGAAGCTTTCTTT.

CDR3: CASSLTSGRHYEQYF. Written as DNA, the CDR3 is TGTGCCAGCAGTTTGACTAGCGGGAGACACTACGAGCAGTACTTC. V and J are TRBV27 and TRBJ2-5; 12 bases align to TRBD2. The end of the DNA aligns better with TRBJ2-7, so the J call may be wrong. The CDR3 consists of 15 residues. CDR1 is MNHEY and CDR2 is SMNVEV in the germline V gene (reference sequence).

The chain employs TRBV28 and TRBJ2-7; 8 bases align to TRBD1. Germline-derived CDR1 and CDR2 are MDHEN and SYDVKM. The trim removed 1 base at V and 9 bases at J, leaving 5 bases unmatched. This CDR3 contains 13 residues. The CDR3 reads CASSLSGGRGQYF. In DNA, the CDR3 is TGTGCCAGCAGTTTATCAGGGGGCCGTGGGCAGTACTTC. The variable domain in full, with the rest retrieved from reference TRBV28 and TRBJ2-7, is DVKVTQSSRYLVKRTGEKVFLECVQDMDHENMFWYRQDPGLGLRLIYFSYDVKMKEKGDIPEGYSVSREKKERFSLILESASTNQTSMYLCASSLSGGRGQYFGPGTRLTVT.

The chain joins TRBV5-1 to TRBJ2-7; D might be TRBD1 (6 bases). Per the germline V gene, CDR1 is SGHRS and CDR2 is YFSETQ. This CDR3 has 14 amino acids. Trimming shortened V by 4 bases and J by 0 bases, and 11 bases separated the two germline ends. The CDR3 loop is CASSTQGNSYEQYF. CDR3 DNA sequence: TGCGCCAGCAGCACACAGGGAAACTCCTACGAGCAGTACTTC.

This clone was detected a few times. V gene TRBV21-1 combines with J gene TRBJ2-5; the table's D call TRBD1 went unverified against the DNA. Gene TRBJ2-7 matches the end of the DNA better, so the J call may be wrong. TRBV21-1 is a pseudogene segment. The CDR3 covers 13 residues. The CDR3 is CASSGYRDREQYF. The CDR3 bases are TGTGCCAGCAGCGGATACAGGGACCGCGAGCAGTACTTC.

The chain joins TRBV11-3 to TRBJ2-1; D remains ambiguous. Trimming left V 6 bases short and J 5 bases short, with 14 bases between. CDR3 length: 14 residues. The germline gives CDR1 SGHNT, CDR2 YENEEA. The CDR3 region has the DNA TGTGCCAGCAGTCCGGGTAATCGAAACAATGAGCAGTTCTTC. This gives the protein CASSPGNRNNEQFF.

J is TRBJ1-4 and V is TRBV6-1, with TRBD1 as a possible D gene (6 bases). The V end lost 4 bases, the J end lost 9 bases, and 18 bases lay between the germline ends. This CDR3 comprises 15 residues. Germline V gene data show CDR1 as MNHNS and CDR2 as SASEGT. The DNA of the CDR3 is TGTGCCAGCAGTGCGTCTTGGGCAGGGGATCAAAAACTGTTTTTT. Its translation is CASSASWAGDQKLFF.